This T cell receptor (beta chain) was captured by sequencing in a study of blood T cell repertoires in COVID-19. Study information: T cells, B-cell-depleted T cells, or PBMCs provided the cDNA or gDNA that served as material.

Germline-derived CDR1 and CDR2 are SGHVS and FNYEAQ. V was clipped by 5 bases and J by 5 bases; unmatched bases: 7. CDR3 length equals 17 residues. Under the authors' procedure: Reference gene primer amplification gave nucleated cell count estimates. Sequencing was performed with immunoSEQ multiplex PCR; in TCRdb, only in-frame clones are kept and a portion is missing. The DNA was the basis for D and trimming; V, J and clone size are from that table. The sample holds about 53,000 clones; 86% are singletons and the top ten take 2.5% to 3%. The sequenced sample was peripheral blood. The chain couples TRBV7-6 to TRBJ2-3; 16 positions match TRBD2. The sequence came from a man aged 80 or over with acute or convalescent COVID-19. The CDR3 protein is CASSRGTSGGALDTQYF. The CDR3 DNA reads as TGTGCCAGCAGCCGGGGGACTAGCGGGGGGGCCCTAGATACGCAGTATTTT.